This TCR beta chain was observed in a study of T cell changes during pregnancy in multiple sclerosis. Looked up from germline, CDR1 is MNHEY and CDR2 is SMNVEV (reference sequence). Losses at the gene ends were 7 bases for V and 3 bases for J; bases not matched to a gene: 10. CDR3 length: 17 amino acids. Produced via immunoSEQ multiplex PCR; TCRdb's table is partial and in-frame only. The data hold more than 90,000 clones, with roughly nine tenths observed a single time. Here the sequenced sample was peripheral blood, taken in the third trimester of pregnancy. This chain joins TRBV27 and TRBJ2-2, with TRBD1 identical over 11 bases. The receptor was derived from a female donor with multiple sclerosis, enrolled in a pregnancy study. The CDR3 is CASTPDRGRGYTGELFF. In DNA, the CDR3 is TGTGCCAGCACCCCGGACAGGGGGCGAGGATACACCGGGGAGCTGTTTTTT.